A single sample is the source of the 19 T cell receptor beta chains below, sequenced in a study of blood T cell repertoires in COVID-19 (dated by TCRdb to the early 2020s). The library was built by means of the immunoSEQ multiplex PCR assay. TCRdb stores this immuneACCESS table with in-frame sequences only. Part of the clones is absent; in the studies checked, under half of the shortfall reflects unresolved V genes, and no reason is known for the rest. The sample profile shows about 150,000 clones; roughly three quarters of them were found once. Jointly, the top ten make up over 5% of the sample. The sequencing input was PBMCs or T cells enriched from blood (not recorded which). These receptors were collected from a woman in her fifties or sixties who had recovered from COVID-19.

This chain joins TRBV28 and TRBJ2-3, with D hard to call. Germline CDR1 reads MDHEN; CDR2 reads SYDVKM. V lost 3 bases to trimming and J lost 2 bases, with 3 bases between them. CDR3 length: 12 residues. CDR3 sequence (DNA): TGTGCCAGCAGTTTCCTCACAGATACGCAGTATTTT. Encoded protein: CASSFLTDTQYF. The full variable domain, completed using reference TRBV28 and TRBJ2-3, is DVKVTQSSRYLVKRTGEKVFLECVQDMDHENMFWYRQDPGLGLRLIYFSYDVKMKEKGDIPEGYSVSREKKERFSLILESASTNQTSMYLCASSFLTDTQYFGPGTRLTVL.

The J gene is TRBJ1-2, the V gene TRBV5-1; D is undetermined. V lost 4 bases, J lost 4 bases, and 14 bases lay in between. The CDR3 sequence is 14 residues long. The germline CDR1 and CDR2 sequences are SGHRS and YFSETQ. The CDR3: CASSTGLEVYGYTF. Here the CDR3 DNA reads TGCGCCAGCAGCACGGGGTTAGAAGTCTATGGCTACACCTTC. The full variable domain, rest sourced from reference TRBV5-1 and TRBJ1-2, is KAGVTQTPRYLIKTRGQQVTLSCSPISGHRSVSWYQQTPGQGLQFLFEYFSETQRNKGNFPGRFSGRQFSNSRSEMNVSTLELGDSALYLCASSTGLEVYGYTFGSGTRLTVV.

The J gene is TRBJ1-5, the V gene TRBV11-2; D remains ambiguous. Trimming removed 1 base at V and 5 bases at J, with 6 bases between. CDR1 and CDR2 (germline): SGHAT, FQNNGV. The CDR3 extends over 13 amino acids. The CDR3 region is CASSLGAHQPQHF. The CDR3 region has the DNA TGTGCCAGCAGCTTAGGGGCGCATCAGCCCCAGCATTTT.

CDR3 in DNA: TGCGCCAGCAGCCTCCACGACGGAGCGAACACTGAAGCTTTCTTT. The encoded protein is CASSLHDGANTEAFF. The chain links TRBV5-1 to TRBJ1-1; no firm D call. Trimming removed 4 bases from V and 1 base from J, with 14 bases in between. Germline V lookup: CDR1 SGHRS, CDR2 YFSETQ. CDR3 length: 15 amino acids.

The chain is built from TRBV5-1 and TRBJ1-2; 11 positions match TRBD1. Trimming cost V 5 bases and J 4 bases; bases outside gene matches: 7. Germline CDR1 and CDR2: SGHRS and YFSETQ. The CDR3 contains 15 residues. The DNA for the CDR3 is TGCGCCAGCAGGCAGGGACAGGGGGGCCCCTATGGCTACACCTTC. This codes for CASRQGQGGPYGYTF.

In its sample, this clone was seen once. The rearrangement links TRBV18 to TRBJ1-6; the D is unclear. CDR3 length equals 15 residues. Trimming shortened V by 1 base and J by 10 bases, and 14 bases separated the two germline ends. Looked up from germline, CDR1 is KGHSH and CDR2 is LQKENI. CDR3 bases: TGTGCCAGCTCACCACTACGCGCCGCGGGATCACCCCTCCACTTT. It specifies CASSPLRAAGSPLHF.

This chain links TRBV28 with TRBJ1-6; 7 positions match TRBD1. This CDR3 is 14 amino acids long. V lost 3 bases to trimming and J lost 7 bases; unmatched junction nucleotides: 3. Germline CDR1 is MDHEN and CDR2 is SYDVKM. The CDR3 here is CASSLGQRNSPLHF. The CDR3 DNA reads as TGTGCCAGCAGTTTGGGACAGAGGAATTCACCCCTCCACTTT.

This clone has only one observation. J is TRBJ1-1 and V is TRBV3-1 (or the pseudogene TRBV3-2); a possible D gene is TRBD1 (6 bases). CDR3 length: 17 residues. CDR1 and CDR2 from the germline V gene are LGHDT and YNNKEL (reference sequence). Between the trimmed V and J ends, which lost 1 base and 4 bases, there was a span of 19 bases. The CDR3 reads CASSQGGQFLSPTEAFF. In nucleotides, the CDR3 is TGTGCCAGCAGCCAAGGGGGACAATTTCTTTCCCCCACTGAAGCTTTCTTT.

The chain links TRBV27 to TRBJ2-2, with D maybe TRBD2 (6 bases). V was pared by 3 bases and J by 4 bases, with 15 bases between. CDR1 is MNHEY and CDR2 is SMNVEV in the germline V gene (reference sequence). The CDR3 sequence is 16 residues long. CDR3 amino acids: CASSFFLAGSTGELFF. CDR3 bases: TGTGCCAGCAGTTTCTTTCTGGCGGGGTCCACCGGGGAGCTGTTTTTT.

The chain employs TRBV7-9 and TRBJ1-4; D perhaps matches TRBD1 (5 bases). CDR3 length: 15 amino acids. Per the germline V gene, CDR1 is SEHNR and CDR2 is FQNEAQ (reference sequence). The V and J ends lost 0 bases and 7 bases respectively, with 12 bases between them. The CDR3 DNA reads as TGTGCCAGCAGCTTAGCGGGGAGGGGAACTGAAAAACTGTTTTTT. Protein: CASSLAGRGTEKLFF.

This chain joins TRBV10-2 and TRBJ2-7; possible D gene TRBD1, 6 bases. Germline V gives CDR1 WSHSY, CDR2 SAAADI. V lost 5 bases to trimming and J lost 4 bases, with 12 bases between them. The CDR3 totals 13 residues. The CDR3 coding sequence is TGCGCCAGCAGTCGGACAGAAATTTACGAGCAGTACGTC. The encoded protein is CASSRTEIYEQYV.

This clone was seen only a few times. The chain links TRBV7-8 to TRBJ1-1, with D tentatively TRBD1 (5 bases). Germline CDR1 SGHVS, CDR2 FQNEAQ. V shed 4 bases and J shed 0 bases, with 12 bases lying between them. This CDR3 is 15 amino acids long. The CDR3 loop is CASSYRQGLNTEAFF. Written as DNA, the CDR3 is TGTGCCAGCAGCTATAGGCAGGGTTTGAACACTGAAGCTTTCTTT.

The V call is TRBV2, the J call TRBJ2-6, with 10 positions matching TRBD1. CDR3 length equals 18 residues. V gave up 4 bases and J gave up 4 bases; unmatched junction bases: 10. Germline CDR1 reads SNHLY; CDR2 reads FYNNEI. In DNA, the CDR3 is TGTGCCAGCAGTGGGGGACCGGGACAGGGGTCCGGGGCCAACGTCCTGACTTTC. It translates to CASSGGPGQGSGANVLTF. Full variable domain (remainder filled in from reference TRBV2 and TRBJ2-6): EPEVTQTPSHQVTQMGQEVILRCVPISNHLYFYWYRQILGQKVEFLVSFYNNEISEKSEIFDDQFSVERPDGSNFTLKIRSTKLEDSAMYFCASSGGPGQGSGANVLTFGAGSRLTVL.

The genes are TRBV19 and TRBJ1-2; TRBD1 matches at 7 bases. Germline V lookup: CDR1 LNHDA, CDR2 SQIVND (reference sequence). V shed 6 bases, J shed 6 bases, and the junction held 13 bases outside the gene matches. The CDR3 has 15 residues. The CDR3 sequence is CASRRGRDRGDGYTF. Written as DNA, the CDR3 is TGTGCCAGTAGGAGGGGGCGCGATAGGGGCGATGGCTACACCTTC.

This clone occurred once. The CDR3 protein is CASSLSDRAGGYTF. DNA of the CDR3: TGTGCCAGCAGCTTATCTGACAGGGCGGGTGGCTACACCTTC. The rearrangement joins TRBV7-9 to TRBJ1-2, with 7 bases matching TRBD1. Looked up from germline, CDR1 is SEHNR and CDR2 is FQNEAQ (reference sequence). The CDR3 is 14 amino acids. The ends lost 2 bases at V and 7 bases at J; junction bases unmatched: 7.

CDR3 sequence reads: CASRTSGEDTQYF. The CDR3 DNA follows: TGTGCCAGTCGGACTAGCGGGGAGGATACGCAGTATTTT. V is TRBV6-5 and J is TRBJ2-3; 12 nucleotides match TRBD2. The CDR3 is 13 residues long. Germline-derived CDR1 and CDR2 are MNHEY and SVGAGI. With 9 bases clipped from V and 6 bases from J, the junction kept 4 bases outside the gene matches.

V usage is TRBV6-5 and J usage is TRBJ2-1; D unresolved. V lost 6 bases and J 0 bases, leaving 9 bases between the germline ends. The length of the CDR3 is 14 residues. CDR1 and CDR2 from the germline V gene are MNHEY and SVGAGI. CDR3 amino acids: CASSAPSSYNEQFF. CDR3 bases: TGTGCCAGCAGCGCACCCAGCTCCTACAATGAGCAGTTCTTC.

The chain couples TRBV19 to TRBJ1-3; 7 bases map to TRBD1. CDR3 size: 12 residues. With V trimmed by 7 bases and J by 8 bases, 5 bases remained unmatched. Germline loops: CDR1 LNHDA, CDR2 SQIVND (reference sequence). The CDR3 loop is CASKDRRDTIYF. CDR3 nucleotides: TGTGCCAGTAAGGACAGGAGGGACACCATATATTTT. The full variable domain, with the rest looked up from reference TRBV19 and TRBJ1-3, is DGGITQSPKYLFRKEGQNVTLSCEQNLNHDAMYWYRQDPGQGLRLIYYSQIVNDFQKGDIAEGYSVSREKKESFPLTVTSAQKNPTAFYLCASKDRRDTIYFGEGSWLTVV.

V usage is TRBV5-6 and J usage is TRBJ1-6, with a tentative D call TRBD1 (5 bases). This CDR3 spans 17 amino acids. The V end was cut by 4 bases, the J end by 1 base, with 15 bases between. Germline V CDR1 and CDR2: SGHDT, YYEEEE. CDR3 sequence reads: CASSGKKQGSYNSPLHF. The CDR3 DNA follows: TGTGCCAGCAGCGGGAAGAAGCAGGGTTCCTATAATTCACCCCTCCACTTT.